Listed below are T cell receptor beta chains from one sample, sequenced in a study of blood T cell repertoires in COVID-19. The table came from immunoSEQ multiplex PCR; TCRdb's copy has only in-frame clones and leaves some out. The table has roughly 200,000 clones, 80% seen once. The sequencing input was peripheral blood. The receptors derive from a man aged 55-75 years with acute or convalescent COVID-19. Each CDR3 is given with its conserved first and last residue. A D gene is named only where the DNA matches it firmly. Rows give clone size only sometimes, using once, few, many, or a class for an expanded clone.

clone_size j_call v_call d_call cdr3_aa cdr3_nt
. TRBJ1-4 TRBV3-1/TRBV3-2 . CASSQDPRDTLGEKLFF TGTGCCAGCAGCCAAGACCCCCGGGACACACTCGGTGAAAAACTGTTTTTT
. TRBJ2-3 TRBV5-1 . CASSSGNTDTQYF TGCGCCAGCAGCTCAGGGAACACAGATACGCAGTATTTT
. TRBJ2-2 TRBV7-3 . CASSLRENGGELFF TGTGCCAGCAGCTTAAGGGAGAACGGCGGGGAGCTGTTTTTT
. TRBJ1-4 TRBV25-1 TRBD1 CASRETGTHEKLFF TGTGCCAGCAGAGAGACAGGGACACATGAAAAACTGTTTTTT
. TRBJ1-2 TRBV6-5 . CAEAGGAYGYTF TGTGCAGAAGCCGGGGGGGCCTATGGCTACACCTTC
. TRBJ2-7 TRBV28 TRBD1 CASSLFSGQYEPYF TGTGCCAGCAGTTTATTCTCGGGACAGTACGAACCGTACTTC
. TRBJ1-3 TRBV4-1 . CASSQVYGIGNTIYF TGCGCCAGCAGCCAAGTTTACGGGATCGGAAACACCATATATTTT
. TRBJ2-5 TRBV19 TRBD2 CASSRRESVETQYF TGTGCCAGTAGTCGGCGGGAGAGCGTTGAGACCCAGTACTTC
. TRBJ1-5 TRBV10-2 TRBD1 CASSDWDSRDQPQHF TGCGCCAGCAGTGACTGGGACAGTCGGGATCAGCCCCAGCATTTT
few TRBJ2-2 TRBV13 . CASSPSRGTGELFF TGTGCCAGCAGCCCATCCCGAGGCACCGGGGAGCTGTTTTTT